This passage covers 22 T cell receptor beta chains from one sample sequenced in a study of cytomegalovirus exposure and HLA in healthy donors. The PCR contained 60 Vbeta and 13 Jbeta primers. Assay: immunoSEQ multiplex PCR; the TCRdb copy retains only in-frame clones and omits some. The data hold about 160,000 clones, with roughly 84% observed a single time. The material sequenced was PBMCs. The source of these receptors is a man aged 50 to 59 in good health and CMV-seropositive.

The chain combines TRBV5-1 with TRBJ2-2; TRBD1 matches 7 bases. Germline trimming cut 0 bases from V and 3 bases from J; bases unmatched to any gene: 2. The CDR3 has 15 amino acids. The germline V gene has CDR1 SGHRS and CDR2 YFSETQ. The CDR3 sequence: CASSLGQGYTGELFF. CDR3 DNA: TGCGCCAGCAGCTTGGGACAGGGTTACACCGGGGAGCTGTTTTTT.

V is TRBV19 and J is TRBJ2-2, with 12 positions matching TRBD2. The CDR3 contains 16 residues. Germline-derived CDR1 and CDR2 are LNHDA and SQIVND (reference sequence). Trimming removed 5 bases from V and 4 bases from J; junction bases left unmatched: 5. The DNA of the CDR3 is TGTGCCAGTAGTCTTGGACTAGCGGGACTCACCGGGGAGCTGTTTTTT. This translates into CASSLGLAGLTGELFF.

The V gene is TRBV28, the J gene TRBJ1-2; 7 bases map to TRBD1. The trim removed 5 bases at V and 8 bases at J, leaving 5 bases unmatched. The CDR3 loop spans 12 amino acids. Germline-derived CDR1 and CDR2 are MDHEN and SYDVKM. The CDR3 region is CASSTTGEGYTF. The CDR3 DNA is TGTGCCAGCAGTACCACAGGGGAGGGCTACACCTTC.

This sequence joins TRBV14 and TRBJ2-7; 11 bases align to TRBD2. CDR3 length equals 15 residues. Germline V gene data show CDR1 as SGHDN and CDR2 as FVKESK. After removal of 0 bases from V and 4 bases from J, the junction contained 2 bases not matched to a gene. CDR3 loop: CASSQDASGRYEQYV. DNA of the CDR3: TGTGCCAGCAGCCAAGATGCTAGCGGGAGGTACGAGCAGTACGTC.

Details on this clone: The junction shows a germline mismatch at one end, possibly a read error. This chain uses TRBV7-9 with TRBJ1-2; D uncertain. The CDR3 sequence is 13 residues long. Germline V gene sequence: CDR1 SEHNR, CDR2 FQNEAQ (reference sequence). The CDR3 is CASSLGEGYVYTF. The CDR3 nucleotides are TGTGCCAGCAGCTTAGGGGAGGGCTATGTCTACACCTTC.

J is TRBJ1-1 and V is TRBV19; 10 bases agree with TRBD1. CDR1 is LNHDA, CDR2 SQIVND, per germline (reference sequence). J lost 4 bases, V lost 6 bases, and 11 bases had no gene match. CDR3 size: 16 residues. The DNA of the CDR3 is TGTGCCAGTAGACCGAGAGGGACAGGGGTTCGCACTGAAGCTTTCTTT. This encodes CASRPRGTGVRTEAFF. The whole variable domain, remainder taken from reference TRBV19 and TRBJ1-1, is DGGITQSPKYLFRKEGQNVTLSCEQNLNHDAMYWYRQDPGQGLRLIYYSQIVNDFQKGDIAEGYSVSREKKESFPLTVTSAQKNPTAFYLCASRPRGTGVRTEAFFGQGTRLTVV.

V usage is TRBV5-8 and J usage is TRBJ2-5; no clear D gene. The DNA end favors TRBJ2-7, so the J call may be wrong. Germline assignment: CDR1 SGHTS and CDR2 YDEGEE. The CDR3 is 13 residues long. As DNA, the CDR3 is TGTGCCAGCAGCTTGGCGCCACTATACGAGCAGTACTTC. Protein product: CASSLAPLYEQYF.

V gene TRBV5-4 combines with J gene TRBJ2-3; D gene ambiguous. Between the trimmed V and J ends, which lost 2 bases and 6 bases, there was a span of 4 bases. The CDR3 covers 11 residues. Germline V lookup: CDR1 SGHNT, CDR2 YYREEE (reference sequence). The chain's CDR3 is CASSLADTQYF. CDR3 DNA: TGTGCCAGCAGCTTAGCCGATACGCAGTATTTT.

J is TRBJ2-5 and V is TRBV5-4; no firm D call. The CDR3 consists of 15 residues. Looked up from germline, CDR1 is SGHNT and CDR2 is YYREEE (reference sequence). V was shortened by 1 base and J by 1 base, with 11 bases between the two germline ends. Written as DNA, the CDR3 is TGTGCCAGCAGCTTGTATGAGACATCCCAAGAGACCCAGTACTTC. Amino acids: CASSLYETSQETQYF.

This clone was found a few times. The chain uses TRBV6-5 and TRBJ1-1; TRBD1 matches at 8 bases. Germline CDR1 reads MNHEY; CDR2 reads SVGAGI. With V trimmed by 0 bases and J by 9 bases, 6 bases remained unmatched. The length of the CDR3 is 14 residues. Here the CDR3 DNA reads TGTGCCAGCAGTTACTCGGGGAGGACAGGGAAAGCTTTCTTT. It yields the protein CASSYSGRTGKAFF.

This sequence joins TRBV5-1 and TRBJ1-4; a weak D match, TRBD1 (6 bases). The germline V gene encodes CDR1 SGHRS and CDR2 YFSETQ. V was clipped by 0 bases and J by 13 bases, with 10 bases between them. The CDR3 extends over 12 amino acids. The CDR3 nucleotides are TGCGCCAGCAGCTTGGACAGGGATGGACTGTTTTTT. It codes for CASSLDRDGLFF.

The rearrangement uses TRBV29-1 and TRBJ2-5, with D possibly TRBD2 on 7 matching bases. The germline V gene encodes CDR1 SQVTM and CDR2 ANQGSEA. Trimming left V 6 bases short and J 7 bases short, with 18 bases between. The CDR3 is 13 amino acids. For the CDR3, the DNA is TGCAGCGTGAGAGGGGGGCGCGGGGGGACCCAGTACTTC. Residues: CSVRGGRGGTQYF.

The rearrangement links TRBV7-9 to TRBJ2-1, with D uncertain. This CDR3 contains 15 residues. Trimming took 7 bases from V and 2 from J, leaving 15 bases between them. Germline CDR1 reads SEHNR; CDR2 reads FQNEAQ (reference sequence). The CDR3 sequence: CASNPRESTYNEQFF. The CDR3 DNA reads TGTGCCAGCAACCCCCGTGAGTCAACCTACAATGAGCAGTTCTTC.

With respect to this clone: Other DNA sequences of this sample code for an identical CDR3. The rearrangement joins TRBV6-1 to TRBJ1-3, with unresolved D. Trimming pared 8 bases from V and 4 bases from J, leaving 15 bases between. This CDR3 has 14 amino acids. Looked up from germline, CDR1 is MNHNS and CDR2 is SASEGT. CDR3 in amino acids: CASGGRRSGNTIYF. Written as DNA, the CDR3 is TGTGCCAGCGGAGGACGCCGCTCCGGAAACACCATATATTTT.

The CDR3 is CASSELSTDTQYF. CDR3 DNA sequence: TGTGCCAGCAGCGAACTTAGCACAGATACGCAGTATTTT. This chain links TRBV9 with TRBJ2-3; D not resolved. Germline assignment: CDR1 SGDLS and CDR2 YYNGEE. Trimming shortened V by 3 bases and J by 0 bases, and 5 bases separated the two germline ends. The length of the CDR3 is 13 residues.

As concerns this clone: The DNA is omitted, as the CDR3 cannot be located on it reliably, and the CDR3 follows TCRdb's listing. The genes are TRBV21-1 and TRBJ2-3; the D call TRBD2 from the table was never checked on the DNA. TRBV21-1 constitutes a pseudogene. Inclusive of both ends, the CDR3 amounts to 17 amino acids. CDR3 residues: CASSTKWASGSTDTQYF.

The chain recombines TRBV7-6 with TRBJ1-1, with 8 bases that match TRBD1. V dropped 3 bases and J dropped 4; count of bases not matched to a gene: 4. The CDR3 is 14 residues long. The germline V gene encodes CDR1 SGHVS and CDR2 FNYEAQ. The DNA for the CDR3 is TGTGCCAGCAGCTTCGGACAGGGAGTCACTGAAGCTTTCTTT. This translates into CASSFGQGVTEAFF.

The CDR3 spells CASRGTGGRYGSNQPQHF. The CDR3, as DNA: TGTGCCAGTAGGGGGACAGGGGGCCGCTACGGTAGCAATCAGCCCCAGCATTTT. J is TRBJ1-5 and V is TRBV19; 12 nucleotides align to TRBD1. Germline V gives CDR1 LNHDA, CDR2 SQIVND (reference sequence). CDR3 size: 18 residues. Unmatched junction bases numbered 9, after V lost 6 bases and J lost 0 bases.

The rearrangement joins TRBV5-1 to TRBJ2-1; TRBD1 agrees at 9 bases. The CDR3 contains 15 residues. With 2 bases clipped from V and 4 bases from J, the junction kept 4 bases outside the gene matches. The germline V gene has CDR1 SGHRS and CDR2 YFSETQ. CDR3 in amino acids: CASSFGDRVYNEQFF. The CDR3 DNA sequence: TGCGCCAGCAGCTTTGGGGACAGGGTGTACAATGAGCAGTTCTTC. The whole variable domain, filled in from reference TRBV5-1 and TRBJ2-1, reads KAGVTQTPRYLIKTRGQQVTLSCSPISGHRSVSWYQQTPGQGLQFLFEYFSETQRNKGNFPGRFSGRQFSNSRSEMNVSTLELGDSALYLCASSFGDRVYNEQFFGPGTRLTVL.

V and J are TRBV9 and TRBJ1-3; TRBD1 matches 9 bases. The length of the CDR3 is 19 residues. V was pared by 3 bases and J by 0 bases, with 13 bases of the junction left unmatched. CDR1 is SGDLS, CDR2 YYNGEE, per germline. CDR3 amino acids: CASSALLAGQGYSGNTIYF. Here the CDR3 DNA reads TGTGCCAGCAGCGCTTTATTAGCGGGACAGGGTTACTCTGGAAACACCATATATTTT.

The chain couples TRBV28 to TRBJ2-5; D possibly corresponds to TRBD2 (5 bases). Deletions cut 3 bases from V and 4 bases from J, with 9 bases between. Looked up from germline, CDR1 is MDHEN and CDR2 is SYDVKM. The CDR3 has 13 amino acids. Here the CDR3 reads CASSFRGPETQYF. Here the CDR3 DNA reads TGTGCCAGCAGTTTTCGGGGTCCAGAGACCCAGTACTTC.

The genes are TRBV5-1 and TRBJ1-3; D gene ambiguous. This CDR3 is 15 amino acids long. In germline, CDR1 is SGHRS, CDR2 YFSETQ. V dropped 1 base and J dropped 0 bases, with 8 bases sitting between them. CDR3 DNA: TGCGCCAGCAGCTTGTTCTCCCCCTCTGGAAACACCATATATTTT. It specifies CASSLFSPSGNTIYF.